The 13 T cell receptor beta chains below all came from one sample that was sequenced in a study of T cells in women clearing cervical HPV infection. Libraries were prepared by immunoSEQ multiplex PCR; TCRdb keeps only in-frame clonotypes and omits some of them. The listing contains under 45,000 clones. Sequencing was performed on blood buffy coat. These receptor sequences come from a woman aged 18-70 years with a cervical HPV16 infection that either progressed to CIN3+ or cleared (not recorded which).

On this clone: The read halts 3 residues ahead of the CDR3 end, with the missing end drawn from the germline J gene. This sequence joins TRBV7-9 and TRBJ1-2; no clear D gene. CDR1 and CDR2 from the germline V gene are SEHNR and FQNEAQ (reference sequence). The CDR3 covers 14 residues. CDR3 sequence: CASSSPLVSDTYTF. The sequenced CDR3 bases are TGTGCCAGCAGCTCACCACTAGTATCGGATACC.

Note on this clone: Coverage ceases 3 residues before the CDR3 finishes, and the germline J gene fills in the end. This chain uses TRBV20-1 with TRBJ2-7; TRBD2 agrees at 8 bases. The CDR3 contains 16 residues. Trimming removed 1 base from V and 0 bases from J; junction bases left unmatched: 8. Germline-derived CDR1 and CDR2 are DFQATT and SNEGSKA (reference sequence). The covered CDR3 bases are TGCAGTGCTAGAGGTCTAGCGGGTATAAGCTCCTACGAG. Protein: CSARGLAGISSYE. The entire CDR3 protein reads CSARGLAGISSYEQYF.

As for this clone: The missing CDR3 end, 3 residues past where the read stops, is filled in from the germline J gene. This rearrangement joins TRBV6-1 to TRBJ1-4; weak D call: TRBD1 (6 bases). The CDR3 runs 17 residues. V lost 2 bases, J lost 0 bases, and 13 bases lay in between. From germline, CDR1 is MNHNS and CDR2 SASEGT. The CDR3 DNA, read in part, is TGTGCCAGCAGTGAAATAGGGGGAATTGCAACTAATGAAAAA. Translating gives CASSEIGGIATNEK. The whole CDR3 protein is CASSEIGGIATNEKLFF.

The sequenced CDR3 bases are TGCAGTGCCAGTTCGGGACAGGGCGATAGCAATCAGCCC. Translation: CSASSGQGDSNQP. In full, the CDR3 reads CSASSGQGDSNQPQHF. The chain joins TRBV20-1 to TRBJ1-5, with TRBD1 matching over 9 bases. The read ends 3 residues before the CDR3 terminus; that terminus is restored from the germline J gene. Unmatched junction bases numbered 9, after V lost 6 bases and J lost 0 bases. The CDR3 runs 16 residues. CDR1 and CDR2 (germline): DFQATT, SNEGSKA (reference sequence).

As for this clone: The CDR3 extends 3 residues past the end of the read, so its final part is completed from the germline J gene. The gene calls are TRBV19 and TRBJ1-6; 10 bases agree with TRBD1. The CDR3 consists of 16 residues. V lost 8 bases, J lost 0 bases, and 4 bases stayed unmatched. Germline V gene lookup returns CDR1 LNHDA and CDR2 SQIVND (reference sequence). The CDR3 loop reads CASAGQGSSYNSPLHF. The CDR3 DNA, read in part, is TGTGCCAGTGCGGGACAGGGGAGCTCCTATAATTCACCC.

A remark on this clone: The CDR3 end lies 3 residues beyond the end of the read and is filled in from the germline J gene. V and J are TRBV30 and TRBJ2-3; D may be TRBD2 (5 bases). CDR1 GTSNPN and CDR2 SVGIG come from the germline V gene (reference sequence). The CDR3 contains 13 residues. Trimming removed 4 bases from V and 4 bases from J, with 12 bases in between. This CDR3 reads CAWTVRRADTQYF. CDR3 bases read: TGTGCCTGGACCGTACGGCGGGCAGATACG.

In regard to this clone: Read coverage stops 3 residues before the CDR3 terminus; the germline J gene supplies the remainder. The chain carries TRBV6-7 and TRBJ2-1, with 8 bases fitting TRBD1. TRBV6-7 is given ORF status, its function remaining uncertain. The CDR3 runs to 20 residues. The V segment lost 5 bases and the J segment 2 bases; nucleotides outside the gene matches: 20. The sequenced CDR3 bases are TGTGCCAGCAGTACCAGACCTGCCCCTCAATCGGACAGGGCCTACAATGAG. Protein sequence: CASSTRPAPQSDRAYNE. In full, the CDR3 is CASSTRPAPQSDRAYNEQFF.

On this clone: The read is 3 residues too short to cover the CDR3 end, so that end is filled in from the germline J gene. This chain joins TRBV6-2 or TRBV6-3 and TRBJ1-1, with 8 bases aligning to TRBD1. Per the germline V gene, CDR1 is MNHEY and CDR2 is SVGEGT. The CDR3 is 13 amino acids. V gave up 7 bases and J gave up 1 base; unmatched junction bases: 2. The covered CDR3 bases are TGTGCCAGCAAAGGGACAGGGAACACTGAA. The encoded protein is CASKGTGNTE. The entire CDR3 reads CASKGTGNTEAFF.

CDR3 in amino acids: CASSLVGLYNEQFF. CDR3 bases read: TGCGCCAGCAGCTTGGTAGGGCTCTACAATGAG. This chain joins TRBV5-1 and TRBJ2-1; D not certain. Read data end 3 residues before the CDR3 end; the end is taken from the germline J gene. The CDR3 is 14 residues long. Germline V gene data show CDR1 as SGHRS and CDR2 as YFSETQ. The germline V and J ends were trimmed by 0 bases and 3 bases, with 7 bases remaining between them. Drawing the rest from reference TRBV5-1 and TRBJ2-1, the complete variable domain is KAGVTQTPRYLIKTRGQQVTLSCSPISGHRSVSWYQQTPGQGLQFLFEYFSETQRNKGNFPGRFSGRQFSNSRSEMNVSTLELGDSALYLCASSLVGLYNEQFFGPGTRLTVL.

As for this clone: The read gets to within 3 residues of the CDR3 end, and the germline J gene fills in the rest. The rearrangement uses TRBV5-1 and TRBJ2-1; 7 bases line up with TRBD1. The CDR3 loop spans 14 amino acids. Germline-derived CDR1 and CDR2 are SGHRS and YFSETQ. The trim removed 4 bases at V and 7 bases at J, leaving 8 bases unmatched. The sequenced CDR3 bases are TGCGCCAGCAGCAGGGGACAGCTAGAGAATGAG. It yields the protein CASSRGQLENE. The full CDR3 sequence reads CASSRGQLENEQFF.

In regard to this clone: The CDR3 end lies 3 residues beyond the end of the read and is filled in from the germline J gene. The chain carries TRBV5-1 and TRBJ1-4; 8 bases fit TRBD1. CDR3 length: 16 amino acids. Germline CDR1 is SGHRS and CDR2 is YFSETQ. The ends lost 0 bases at V and 8 bases at J; junction bases unmatched: 9. CDR3 residues: CASSLDPGGGTEKLFF. CDR3 DNA, as far as it was read: TGCGCCAGCAGCTTGGACCCAGGGGGCGGTACGGAAAAA.

Comments on this clone: The read terminates 3 residues before the CDR3 end, so the remaining end is supplied by the germline J gene. V gene TRBV20-1 combines with J gene TRBJ2-2, with 7 bases fitting TRBD2. The V gene's germline CDR1 is DFQATT and CDR2 SNEGSKA (reference sequence). The CDR3 loop spans 17 amino acids. J was trimmed by 6 bases and V by 0 bases; bases with no gene match: 13. CDR3: CSARDRLAEGWAGELFF. The sequenced part of the CDR3 DNA is TGCAGTGCTAGAGATCGGCTAGCGGAGGGGTGGGCCGGGGAG.

As for this clone: Read sequence stops 3 residues before the CDR3 end, and the germline J gene provides the missing end. The gene calls are TRBV30 and TRBJ1-1; D is possibly TRBD1 (5 bases). This CDR3 region has 13 residues. Germline assignment: CDR1 GTSNPN and CDR2 SVGIG (reference sequence). This CDR3 reads CAWSVTGVREAFF. The part of the CDR3 DNA that was read is TGTGCCTGGAGTGTAACAGGAGTTCGGGAA.